A single sample is the source of the 18 T cell receptor beta chains below, sequenced in a study of cytomegalovirus exposure and HLA in healthy donors. The PCR used 60 Vbeta and 13 Jbeta primers. TCRdb's copy holds only in-frame clones and misses some; the assay was immunoSEQ multiplex PCR. The sample holds some 200,000 clones, around four fifths seen once. The sequencing input was PBMCs. These receptors all come from a woman in her forties in good health and CMV-seronegative.

V and J are TRBV9 and TRBJ2-1, with D perhaps TRBD1 (5 bases). CDR3 length equals 15 residues. Between the trimmed V and J ends, which lost 0 bases and 5 bases, there was a span of 12 bases. Germline V gene sequence: CDR1 SGDLS, CDR2 YYNGEE. The CDR3: CASSVAGLVHNEQFF. CDR3 DNA: TGTGCCAGCAGCGTAGCAGGGCTAGTCCACAATGAGCAGTTCTTC. Together with reference TRBV9 and TRBJ2-1, the CDR3 gives the full variable domain: DSGVTQTPKHLITATGQRVTLRCSPRSGDLSVYWYQQSLDQGLQFLIQYYNGEERAKGNILERFSAQQFPDLHSELNLSSLELGDSALYFCASSVAGLVHNEQFFGPGTRLTVL.

The CDR3 sequence: CASSLERGGGEQFF. The CDR3 DNA reads TGCGCCAGCAGCTTGGAGCGGGGGGGCGGTGAGCAGTTCTTC. The chain uses TRBV5-1 and TRBJ2-1; 10 bases are shared with TRBD2. Germline V CDR1 and CDR2: SGHRS, YFSETQ. CDR3 length: 14 residues. Trimming removed 0 bases from V and 9 bases from J; junction bases left unmatched: 3.

This rearrangement joins TRBV11-2 to TRBJ2-2; D remains ambiguous. The CDR3 has 13 amino acids. V dropped 4 bases and J dropped 1 base, with 4 bases sitting between them. The V gene's germline CDR1 is SGHAT and CDR2 FQNNGV. The CDR3 bases are TGTGCCAGCAGCTCTCTGAACACCGGGGAGCTGTTTTTT. Residues: CASSSLNTGELFF.

The chain carries TRBV28 and TRBJ1-4; 7 bases map to TRBD1. Germline CDR1 MDHEN, CDR2 SYDVKM. The V segment lost 0 bases and the J segment 5 bases; nucleotides outside the gene matches: 9. This CDR3 comprises 17 residues. CDR3: CASSLWGAQGGNEKLFF. The CDR3 nucleotides are TGTGCCAGCAGTTTATGGGGGGCGCAGGGGGGCAATGAAAAACTGTTTTTT.

This clone was seen a few times. The chain has TRBV5-6 and TRBJ2-2; 10 bases fit TRBD1. The CDR3 extends over 18 amino acids. From germline, CDR1 is SGHDT and CDR2 YYEEEE. The trim removed 4 bases at V and 6 bases at J, leaving 15 bases unmatched. The CDR3 DNA reads TGTGCCAGCAGCCTCGGGACAGGGGTTAGCGGCCCTCCCGGGGAGCTGTTTTTT. Translating it yields CASSLGTGVSGPPGELFF.

V is TRBV5-6 and J is TRBJ2-2; 8 bases align to TRBD2. CDR1 is SGHDT and CDR2 is YYEEEE in the germline V gene. V gave up 9 bases and J gave up 3 bases; unmatched junction bases: 10. This CDR3 spans 15 amino acids. The CDR3 loop reads CATLSGGLDTGELFF. CDR3 sequence (DNA): TGTGCCACCCTGTCGGGGGGGCTTGACACCGGGGAGCTGTTTTTT.

The chain has TRBV19 and TRBJ2-3; D gene unclear. CDR3 length: 14 amino acids. Germline assignment: CDR1 LNHDA and CDR2 SQIVND (reference sequence). V lost 3 bases to trimming and J lost 3 bases, with 10 bases between them. CDR3 sequence (DNA): TGTGCCAGTAGTATCGGCAGGAATACAGATACGCAGTATTTT. Its protein is CASSIGRNTDTQYF.

The table lists this clone with a count of one. The rearrangement uses TRBV2 and TRBJ2-2; TRBD2 is a possible D gene (6 bases). This CDR3 spans 15 amino acids. V lost 6 bases and J lost 0, with 11 bases in between. Germline values: CDR1 SNHLY, CDR2 FYNNEI. The CDR3 reads CASSPGGSNTGELFF. For the CDR3, the DNA is TGTGCCAGCAGCCCTGGGGGGTCGAACACCGGGGAGCTGTTTTTT.

The V and J genes are TRBV29-1 and TRBJ1-2; TRBD1 might be the D (6 bases). Germline assignment: CDR1 SQVTM and CDR2 ANQGSEA. This CDR3 is built from 12 residues. V was trimmed by 4 bases and J by 7 bases, leaving 13 bases between them. The CDR3 protein is CSVAVQGTGYTF. The DNA for the CDR3 is TGCAGCGTTGCGGTACAGGGCACTGGCTACACCTTC.

This chain links TRBV29-1 with TRBJ2-7, with TRBD2 matching over 8 bases. J lost 2 bases, V lost 0 bases, and 9 bases had no gene match. The CDR3 is made up of 16 amino acids. Germline CDR1 SQVTM, CDR2 ANQGSEA. CDR3 in amino acids: CSVEDPPGGDPYEQYF. The CDR3 DNA is TGCAGCGTTGAAGATCCCCCCGGGGGGGACCCCTACGAGCAGTACTTC.

This clone was seen a handful of times. The chain has TRBV7-6 and TRBJ2-5; D uncertain. V dropped 1 base and J dropped 7 bases, with 7 bases sitting between them. Germline values: CDR1 SGHVS, CDR2 FNYEAQ. CDR3 length equals 12 residues. The CDR3 sequence is CASSLGARTQYF. The CDR3 bases are TGTGCCAGCAGCTTAGGGGCCCGGACCCAGTACTTC. The variable domain in full, completed from reference TRBV7-6 and TRBJ2-5, reads GAGVSQSPRYKVTKRGQDVALRCDPISGHVSLYWYRQALGQGPEFLTYFNYEAQQDKSGLPNDRFSAERPEGSISTLTIQRTEQRDSAMYRCASSLGARTQYFGPGTRLLVL.

This clone was seen a few times. The J gene is TRBJ2-2, the V gene TRBV5-6, with TRBD2 matching 9 bases. The CDR3 totals 15 residues. The V gene end was trimmed by 3 bases and the J gene end by 5 bases; junction bases not matched to a gene: 5. Germline V gives CDR1 SGHDT, CDR2 YYEEEE. CDR3 in amino acids: CASSSGGGATGELFF. For the CDR3, the DNA is TGTGCCAGCAGCTCGGGCGGGGGGGCGACCGGGGAGCTGTTTTTT.

The gene calls are TRBV18 and TRBJ2-7, with 10 bases identical to TRBD1. CDR3 length equals 15 residues. V shed 3 bases, J shed 7 bases, and the junction held 9 bases outside the gene matches. Germline CDR1 and CDR2: KGHSH and LQKENI. The DNA of the CDR3 is TGTGCCAGCTCACCCCTGACAGGGGGCGCGTTGGAGCAGTACTTC. This sequence encodes CASSPLTGGALEQYF.

J is TRBJ1-5 and V is TRBV10-2, with D unclear. The germline gives CDR1 WSHSY, CDR2 SAAADI. Trimming left V 7 bases short and J 3 bases short, with 16 bases between. The CDR3 runs 15 residues. The CDR3 loop reads CASKVSDNTNQPQHF. The CDR3 coding sequence is TGCGCCAGCAAGGTTAGTGACAACACCAATCAGCCCCAGCATTTT.

The chain uses TRBV7-3 and TRBJ2-1; 7 bases align to TRBD2. The CDR3 consists of 15 residues. In germline, CDR1 is SGHTA, CDR2 FQGTGA. V lost 0 bases, J lost 5 bases, and 4 bases stayed unmatched. CDR3 bases: TGTGCCAGCAGCTTAACCTTTGGGGGGGACAATGAGCAGTTCTTC. Amino acid sequence: CASSLTFGGDNEQFF.

The chain combines TRBV2 with TRBJ2-7; possibly TRBD2 for D (6 bases). Germline V gene sequence: CDR1 SNHLY, CDR2 FYNNEI. This CDR3 region has 14 residues. Trimming took 2 bases from V and 0 from J, leaving 8 bases between them. The CDR3 region has the DNA TGTGCCAGCAGTGAACGGGGGATCTCCTACGAGCAGTACTTC. It codes for CASSERGISYEQYF.

The rearrangement links TRBV6-6 to TRBJ1-4; perhaps TRBD1 as D (6 bases). This CDR3 is 15 amino acids long. Trimming shortened V by 7 bases and J by 4 bases, and 16 bases separated the two germline ends. Germline CDR1 MNHNY, CDR2 SVGAGI (reference sequence). DNA of the CDR3: TGTGCCAGCACCGCGAGGGGGGGGGTTAATGAAAAACTGTTTTTT. Its translation: CASTARGGVNEKLFF.

Only one count was recorded for this clone. This sequence joins TRBV7-9 and TRBJ1-1, with TRBD1 identical over 8 bases. The CDR3 loop spans 14 amino acids. Per germline, CDR1 SEHNR and CDR2 FQNEAQ (reference sequence). The ends lost 6 bases at V and 5 bases at J; junction bases unmatched: 8. CDR3 sequence reads: CASSSQQGGTEAFF. In nucleotides, the CDR3 is TGTGCCAGCAGTTCCCAACAGGGGGGGACTGAAGCTTTCTTT.